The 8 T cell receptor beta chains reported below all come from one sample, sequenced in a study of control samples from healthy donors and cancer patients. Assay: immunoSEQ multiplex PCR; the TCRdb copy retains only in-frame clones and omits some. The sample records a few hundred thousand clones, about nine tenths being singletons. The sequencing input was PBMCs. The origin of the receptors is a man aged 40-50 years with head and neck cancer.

The CDR3 loop reads CASSLSLLEGQGVKLFF. The CDR3 DNA sequence: TGCGCCAGCAGCTTGTCGTTGTTGGAGGGACAGGGCGTAAAACTGTTTTTT. The rearrangement uses TRBV5-1 and TRBJ1-4, with 9 bases matching TRBD1. The CDR3 extends over 17 amino acids. The junction had 14 bases not matched to a gene; V was cut back by 1 base and J by 10 bases. Looked up from germline, CDR1 is SGHRS and CDR2 is YFSETQ.

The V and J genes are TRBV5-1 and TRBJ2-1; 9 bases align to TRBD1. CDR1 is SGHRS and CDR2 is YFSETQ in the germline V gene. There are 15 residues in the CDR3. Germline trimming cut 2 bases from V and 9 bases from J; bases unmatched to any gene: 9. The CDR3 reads CASSLGTGRAGEQFF. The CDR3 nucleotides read TGCGCCAGCAGCTTAGGGACAGGGCGAGCTGGTGAGCAGTTCTTC. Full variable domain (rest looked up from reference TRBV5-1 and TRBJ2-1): KAGVTQTPRYLIKTRGQQVTLSCSPISGHRSVSWYQQTPGQGLQFLFEYFSETQRNKGNFPGRFSGRQFSNSRSEMNVSTLELGDSALYLCASSLGTGRAGEQFFGPGTRLTVL.

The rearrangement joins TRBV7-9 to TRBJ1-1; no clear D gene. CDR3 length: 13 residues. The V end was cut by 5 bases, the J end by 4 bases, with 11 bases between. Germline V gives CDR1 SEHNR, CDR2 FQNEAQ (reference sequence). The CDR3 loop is CASSHMSGTEAFF. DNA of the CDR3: TGTGCCAGCAGCCACATGTCGGGCACTGAAGCTTTCTTT. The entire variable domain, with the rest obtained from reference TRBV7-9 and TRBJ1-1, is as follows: DTGVSQNPRHKITKRGQNVTFRCDPISEHNRLYWYRQTLGQGPEFLTYFQNEAQLEKSRLLSDRFSAERPKGSFSTLEIQRTEQGDSAMYLCASSHMSGTEAFFGQGTRLTVV.

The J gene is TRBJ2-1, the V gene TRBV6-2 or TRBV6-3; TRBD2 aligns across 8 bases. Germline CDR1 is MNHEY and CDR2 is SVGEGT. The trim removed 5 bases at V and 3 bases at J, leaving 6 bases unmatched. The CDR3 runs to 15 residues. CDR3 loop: CASSPWTSSYNEQFF. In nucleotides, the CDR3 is TGTGCCAGCAGTCCATGGACTAGCAGCTACAATGAGCAGTTCTTC.

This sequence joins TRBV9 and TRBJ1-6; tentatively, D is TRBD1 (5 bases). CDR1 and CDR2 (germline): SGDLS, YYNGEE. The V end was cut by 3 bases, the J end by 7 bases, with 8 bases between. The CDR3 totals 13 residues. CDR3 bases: TGTGCCAGCAGCGAGGCAGGGAATTCACCCCTCCACTTT. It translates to CASSEAGNSPLHF.

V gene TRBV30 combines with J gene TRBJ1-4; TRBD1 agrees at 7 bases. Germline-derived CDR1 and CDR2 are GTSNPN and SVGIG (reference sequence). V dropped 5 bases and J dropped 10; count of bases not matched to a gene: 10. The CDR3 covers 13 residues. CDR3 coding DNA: TGTGCCTGGGGCCCTGGACAGGTTGGAAAACTGTTTTTT. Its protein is CAWGPGQVGKLFF.

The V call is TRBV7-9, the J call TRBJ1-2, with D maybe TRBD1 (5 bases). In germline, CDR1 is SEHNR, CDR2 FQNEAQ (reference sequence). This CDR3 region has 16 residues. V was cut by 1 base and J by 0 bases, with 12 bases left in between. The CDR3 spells CASSLGGEEANYGYTF. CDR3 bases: TGTGCCAGCAGCTTAGGAGGGGAAGAGGCTAACTATGGCTACACCTTC.

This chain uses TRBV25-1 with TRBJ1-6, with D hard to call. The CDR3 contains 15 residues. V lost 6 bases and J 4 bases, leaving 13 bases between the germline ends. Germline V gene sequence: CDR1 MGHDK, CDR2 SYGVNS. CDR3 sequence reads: CASRSGLGYNSPLHF. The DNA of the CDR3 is TGTGCCAGCAGGAGTGGGTTGGGATATAATTCACCCCTCCACTTT.